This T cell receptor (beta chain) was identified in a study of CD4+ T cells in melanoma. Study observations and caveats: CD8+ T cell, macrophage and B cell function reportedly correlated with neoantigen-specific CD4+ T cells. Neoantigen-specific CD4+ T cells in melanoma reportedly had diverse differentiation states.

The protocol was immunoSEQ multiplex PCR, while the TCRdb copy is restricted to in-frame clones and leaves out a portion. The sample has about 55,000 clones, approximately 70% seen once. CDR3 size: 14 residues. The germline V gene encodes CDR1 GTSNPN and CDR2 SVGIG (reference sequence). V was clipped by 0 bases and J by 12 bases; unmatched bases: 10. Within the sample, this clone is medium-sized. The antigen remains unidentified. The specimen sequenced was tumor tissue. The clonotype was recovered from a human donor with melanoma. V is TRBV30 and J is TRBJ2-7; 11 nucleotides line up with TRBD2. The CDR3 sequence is CAWSVTSGAGGAYF. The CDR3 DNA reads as TGTGCCTGGAGTGTGACTAGCGGGGCGGGAGGTGCGTACTTC.